This T cell receptor beta chain stems from a study of shared clonotypes between healthy human individuals. V lost 2 bases and J lost 7, with 17 bases in between. Germline assignment: CDR1 MNHEY and CDR2 SVGAGI. This CDR3 contains 15 residues. CD45RO-negative cells were positively selected for CCR7, leaving out terminally differentiated effector memory CD45RA+ cells. Method: immunoSEQ multiplex PCR; TCRdb's copy keeps in-frame clones and lacks some. The data show about 2 million clones, approximately 94% seen once. This sequence joins TRBV6-5 and TRBJ1-2; a weak D match, TRBD1 (6 bases). Sequencing was carried out using naive CD8+ T cells sorted from blood. This sequence originates from a man aged 18-30 years in good health. CDR3 bases: TGTGCCAGCAGTTACGGGAGGGAGGGGGATGGTGGCTACACCTTC. Translating it yields CASSYGREGDGGYTF.